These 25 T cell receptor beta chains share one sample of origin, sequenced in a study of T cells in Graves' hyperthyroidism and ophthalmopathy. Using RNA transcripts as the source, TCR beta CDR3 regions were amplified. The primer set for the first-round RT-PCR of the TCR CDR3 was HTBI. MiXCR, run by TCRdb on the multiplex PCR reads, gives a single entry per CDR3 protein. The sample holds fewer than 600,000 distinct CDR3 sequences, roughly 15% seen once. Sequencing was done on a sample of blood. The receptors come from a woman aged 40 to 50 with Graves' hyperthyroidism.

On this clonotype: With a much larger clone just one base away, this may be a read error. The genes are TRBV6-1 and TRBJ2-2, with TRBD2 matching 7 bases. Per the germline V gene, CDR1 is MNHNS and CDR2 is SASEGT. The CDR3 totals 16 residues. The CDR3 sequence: CASSEIGGSYTGGLFF. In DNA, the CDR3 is TGTGCCAGCAGTGAAATCGGGGGGAGCTACACCGGGGGGCTGTTTTTT.

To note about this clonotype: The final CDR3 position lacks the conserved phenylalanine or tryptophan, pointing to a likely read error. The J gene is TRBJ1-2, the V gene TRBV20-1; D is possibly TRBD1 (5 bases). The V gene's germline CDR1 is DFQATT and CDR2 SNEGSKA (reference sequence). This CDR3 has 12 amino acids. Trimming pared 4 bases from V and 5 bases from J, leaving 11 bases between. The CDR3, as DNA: TGCAGTGCTATGGCAGGGTCATATGGCTACACCCTC. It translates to CSAMAGSYGYTL.

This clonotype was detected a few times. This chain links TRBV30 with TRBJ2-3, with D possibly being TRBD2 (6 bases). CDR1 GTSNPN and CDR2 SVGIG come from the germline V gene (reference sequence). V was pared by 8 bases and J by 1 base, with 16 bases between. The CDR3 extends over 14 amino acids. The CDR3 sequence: CARTGSGRTDTQYF. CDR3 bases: TGTGCCCGAACGGGTAGCGGTCGCACAGATACGCAGTATTTT.

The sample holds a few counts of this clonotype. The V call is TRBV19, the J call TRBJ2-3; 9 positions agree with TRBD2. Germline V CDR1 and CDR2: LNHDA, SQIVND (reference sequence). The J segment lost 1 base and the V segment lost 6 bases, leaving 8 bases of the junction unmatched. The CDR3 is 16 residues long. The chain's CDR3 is CASSLGLAARTDTQYF. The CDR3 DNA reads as TGTGCCAGTAGCCTGGGACTAGCAGCCCGCACAGATACGCAGTATTTT.

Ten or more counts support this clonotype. CDR3 DNA: TGTGCCAGCAAGGGAGCAACTAACAATGAGCAGTTCTTC. The encoded protein is CASKGATNNEQFF. The J gene is TRBJ2-1, the V gene TRBV11-2; weak D call: TRBD2 (5 bases). This CDR3 is built from 13 residues. Germline V lookup: CDR1 SGHAT, CDR2 FQNNGV. The ends were cut back, 7 bases at V and 5 bases at J, with 12 bases in the middle.

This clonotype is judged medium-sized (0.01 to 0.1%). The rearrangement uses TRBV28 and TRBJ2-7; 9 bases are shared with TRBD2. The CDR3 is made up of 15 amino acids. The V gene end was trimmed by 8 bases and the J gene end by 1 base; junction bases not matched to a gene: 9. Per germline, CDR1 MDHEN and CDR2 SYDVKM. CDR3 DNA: TGTGCCAGCTCCGGTCGCAGCGGGAGGTCCTACGAGCAGTACTTC. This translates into CASSGRSGRSYEQYF.

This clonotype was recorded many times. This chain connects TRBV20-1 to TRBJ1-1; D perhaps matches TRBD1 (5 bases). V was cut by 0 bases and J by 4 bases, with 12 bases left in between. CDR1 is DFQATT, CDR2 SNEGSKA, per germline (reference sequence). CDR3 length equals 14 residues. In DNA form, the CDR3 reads TGCAGTGCTAGAGATGGGGCTACGGCCACTGAAGCTTTCTTT. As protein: CSARDGATATEAFF.

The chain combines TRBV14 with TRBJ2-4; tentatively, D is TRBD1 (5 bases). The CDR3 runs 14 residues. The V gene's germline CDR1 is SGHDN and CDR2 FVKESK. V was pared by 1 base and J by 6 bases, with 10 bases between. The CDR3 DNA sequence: TGTGCCAGCAGCCAAGCGGACATCTTAAACATTCAGTACTTC. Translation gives CASSQADILNIQYF.

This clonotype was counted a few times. DNA for the CDR3: TGTGCCAGCAGATCGGACAGGGGGGAGACCCAGTACTTC. It specifies CASRSDRGETQYF. The J gene is TRBJ2-5, the V gene TRBV28, with 10 bases aligning to TRBD1. V gave up 6 bases and J gave up 5 bases; unmatched junction bases: 3. This CDR3 contains 13 residues. Per germline, CDR1 MDHEN and CDR2 SYDVKM.

For the CDR3, the DNA is TGTGCCAGTAGTCGCGGGGGCTACAATGAGCAGTTCTTC. Protein product: CASSRGGYNEQFF. V and J are TRBV19 and TRBJ2-1, with TRBD2 matching over 7 bases. The germline CDR1 and CDR2 sequences are LNHDA and SQIVND (reference sequence). The CDR3 covers 13 residues. The trim removed 5 bases at V and 3 bases at J, leaving 1 base unmatched.

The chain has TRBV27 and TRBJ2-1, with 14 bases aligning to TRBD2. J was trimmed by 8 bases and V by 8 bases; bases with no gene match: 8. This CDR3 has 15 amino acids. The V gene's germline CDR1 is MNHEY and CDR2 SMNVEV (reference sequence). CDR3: CASRQTSGGGDEQFF. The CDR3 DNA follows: TGTGCCAGCCGTCAGACTAGCGGGGGGGGAGATGAGCAGTTCTTC.

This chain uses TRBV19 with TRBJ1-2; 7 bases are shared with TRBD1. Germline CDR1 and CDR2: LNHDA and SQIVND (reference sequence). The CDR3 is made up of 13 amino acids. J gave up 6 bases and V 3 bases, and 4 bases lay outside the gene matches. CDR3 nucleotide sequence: TGTGCCAGTAGTATTCAAGACAGGGATGGCTACACCTTC. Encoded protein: CASSIQDRDGYTF.

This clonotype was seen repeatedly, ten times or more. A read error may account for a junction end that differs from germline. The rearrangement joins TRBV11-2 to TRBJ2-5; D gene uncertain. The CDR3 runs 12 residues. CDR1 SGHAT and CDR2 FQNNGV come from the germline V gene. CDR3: CASSLEPETQYF. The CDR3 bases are TGTGCCAGCAGCCTAGAGCCGGAGACCCAGTACTTC.

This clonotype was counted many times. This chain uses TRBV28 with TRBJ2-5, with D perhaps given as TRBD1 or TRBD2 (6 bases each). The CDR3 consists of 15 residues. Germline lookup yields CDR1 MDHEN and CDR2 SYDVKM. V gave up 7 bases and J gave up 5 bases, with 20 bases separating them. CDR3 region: CASTGWGAEKETQYF. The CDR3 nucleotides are TGTGCCAGCACCGGATGGGGGGCAGAGAAGGAGACCCAGTACTTC.

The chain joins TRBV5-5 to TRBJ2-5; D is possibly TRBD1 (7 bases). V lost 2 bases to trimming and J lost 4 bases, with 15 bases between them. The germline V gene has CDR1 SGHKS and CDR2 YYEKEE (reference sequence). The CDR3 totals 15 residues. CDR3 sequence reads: CASSFQGGKRETQYF. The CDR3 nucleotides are TGTGCCAGCAGCTTTCAGGGGGGCAAGCGAGAGACCCAGTACTTC.

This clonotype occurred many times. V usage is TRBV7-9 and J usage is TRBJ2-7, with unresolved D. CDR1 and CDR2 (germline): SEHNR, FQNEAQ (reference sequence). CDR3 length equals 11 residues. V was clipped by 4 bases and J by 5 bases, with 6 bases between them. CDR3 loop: CASSSYHEQYF. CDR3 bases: TGTGCCAGCAGCTCCTACCACGAGCAGTACTTC.

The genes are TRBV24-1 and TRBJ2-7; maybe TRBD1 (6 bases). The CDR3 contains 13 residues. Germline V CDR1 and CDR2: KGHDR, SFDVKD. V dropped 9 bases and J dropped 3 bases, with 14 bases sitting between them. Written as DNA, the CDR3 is TGTGCCACCGAGGCTGGGGGCGGCTACGAGCAGTACTTC. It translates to CATEAGGGYEQYF.

Here the CDR3 reads CASSSGTGGFLNEQFF. CDR3 nucleotide sequence: TGTGCCAGCAGCTCCGGGACAGGGGGATTCCTCAATGAGCAGTTCTTC. The chain employs TRBV7-9 and TRBJ2-1; 11 bases are a match to TRBD1. The CDR3 extends over 16 amino acids. J gave up 6 bases and V 4 bases, and 8 bases lay outside the gene matches. The germline CDR1 and CDR2 sequences are SEHNR and FQNEAQ (reference sequence). The whole variable domain, filled in from reference TRBV7-9 and TRBJ2-1, reads DTGVSQNPRHKITKRGQNVTFRCDPISEHNRLYWYRQTLGQGPEFLTYFQNEAQLEKSRLLSDRFSAERPKGSFSTLEIQRTEQGDSAMYLCASSSGTGGFLNEQFFGPGTRLTVL.

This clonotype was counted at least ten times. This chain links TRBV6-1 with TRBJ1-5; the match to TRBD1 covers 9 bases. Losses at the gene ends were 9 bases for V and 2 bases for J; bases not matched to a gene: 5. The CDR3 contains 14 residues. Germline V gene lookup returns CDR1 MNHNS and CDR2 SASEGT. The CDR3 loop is CASSGQGGNQPQHF. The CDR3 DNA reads TGTGCCAGTTCGGGACAGGGAGGCAATCAGCCCCAGCATTTT.

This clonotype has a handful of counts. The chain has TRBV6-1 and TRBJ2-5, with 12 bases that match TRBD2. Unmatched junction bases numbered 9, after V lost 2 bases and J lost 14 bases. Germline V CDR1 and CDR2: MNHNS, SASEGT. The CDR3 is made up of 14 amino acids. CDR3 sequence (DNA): TGTGCCAGCAGTGAAAACCCAAATGGACTAGCGGGATACTTC. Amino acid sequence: CASSENPNGLAGYF.

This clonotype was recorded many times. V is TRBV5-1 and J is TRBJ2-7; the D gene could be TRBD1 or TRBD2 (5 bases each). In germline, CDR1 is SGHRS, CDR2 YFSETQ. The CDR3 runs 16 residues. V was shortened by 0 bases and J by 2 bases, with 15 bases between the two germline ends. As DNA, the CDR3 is TGCGCCAGCAGCTTGGGAGCGGCAGGGTGGCCCTACGAGCAGTACTTC. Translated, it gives CASSLGAAGWPYEQYF. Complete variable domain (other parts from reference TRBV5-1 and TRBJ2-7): KAGVTQTPRYLIKTRGQQVTLSCSPISGHRSVSWYQQTPGQGLQFLFEYFSETQRNKGNFPGRFSGRQFSNSRSEMNVSTLELGDSALYLCASSLGAAGWPYEQYFGPGTRLTVT.

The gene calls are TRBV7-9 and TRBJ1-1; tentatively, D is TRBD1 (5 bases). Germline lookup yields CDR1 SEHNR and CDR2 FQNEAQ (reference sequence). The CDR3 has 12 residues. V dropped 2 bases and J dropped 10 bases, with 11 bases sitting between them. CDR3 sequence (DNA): TGTGCCAGCAGCTTAAAGCAGGGCCCAGCTTTCTTT. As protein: CASSLKQGPAFF.

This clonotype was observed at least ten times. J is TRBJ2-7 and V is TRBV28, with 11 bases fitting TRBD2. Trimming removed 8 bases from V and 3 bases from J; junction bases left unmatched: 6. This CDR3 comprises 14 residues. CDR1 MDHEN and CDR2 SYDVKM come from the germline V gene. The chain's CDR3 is CASGTTSGSYEQYF. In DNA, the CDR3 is TGTGCCAGCGGAACCACTAGCGGGAGCTACGAGCAGTACTTC.

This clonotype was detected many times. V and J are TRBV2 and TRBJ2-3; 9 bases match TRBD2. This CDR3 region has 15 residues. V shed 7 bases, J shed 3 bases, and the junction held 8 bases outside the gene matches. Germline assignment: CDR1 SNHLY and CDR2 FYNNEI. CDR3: CASKRVAGATDTQYF. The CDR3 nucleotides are TGTGCCAGCAAGAGGGTAGCGGGAGCAACAGATACGCAGTATTTT.

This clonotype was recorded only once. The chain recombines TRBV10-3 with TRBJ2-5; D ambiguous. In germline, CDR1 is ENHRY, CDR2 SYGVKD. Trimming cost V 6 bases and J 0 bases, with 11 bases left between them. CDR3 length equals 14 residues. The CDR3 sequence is CAISRRTDQETQYF. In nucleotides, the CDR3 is TGTGCCATCAGCCGCAGAACGGACCAAGAGACCCAGTACTTC.